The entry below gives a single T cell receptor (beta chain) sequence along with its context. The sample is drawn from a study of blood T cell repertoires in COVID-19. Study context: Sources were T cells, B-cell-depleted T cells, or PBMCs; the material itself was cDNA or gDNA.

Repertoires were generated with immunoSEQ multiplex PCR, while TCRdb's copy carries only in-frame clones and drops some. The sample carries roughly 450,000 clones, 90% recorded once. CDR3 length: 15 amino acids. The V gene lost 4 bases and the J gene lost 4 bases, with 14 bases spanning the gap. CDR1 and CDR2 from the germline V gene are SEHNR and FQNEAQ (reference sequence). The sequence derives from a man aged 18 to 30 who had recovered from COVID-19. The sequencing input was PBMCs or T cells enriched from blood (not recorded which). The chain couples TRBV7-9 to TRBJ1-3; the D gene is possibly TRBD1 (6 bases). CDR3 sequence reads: CASSSTGISGNTIYF. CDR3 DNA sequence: TGTGCCAGCAGCTCTACAGGGATTTCGGGAAACACCATATATTTT.